The present TCR beta chain was sequenced within a study of CXCR3-negative and CXCR3-positive naive CD8 T cells. Each TRB cDNA library was prepared by 5' RACE (with UMI labels). TCRdb reprocessed the 5' RACE reads and reports one entry per CDR3 protein, with no DNA. The listing records more than 70,000 distinct CDR3 sequences. A CD45RO-CCR7+CD27+CD95- profile was what naive CD8+ T cells displayed. Study results and limitations: Much lower diversity was found in memory CD8+ cells, while both naive subsets had comparably high diversity. Relative to CXCR3-negative naive cells, CXCR3-positive naive cells had more hydrophobic TRB CDR3s.

Germline V CDR1 and CDR2: SGHTA, FQGTGA. There are 15 residues in the CDR3. Details on this clonotype: Its antigen remains unidentified.

This clonotype was obtained from a human donor in good health. Some clones in this sample may be carry-over from other donors' samples. Sequenced input: naive CXCR3+ CD8+ T cells from blood. Subset noted: CD45RO-CCR7+CD27+CD95- naive CD8+ T cells expressing CXCR3 (TNR3+). The chain joins TRBV7-3 to TRBJ1-1; TCRdb lists TRBD1, though no DNA is available to test this call. CDR3 in amino acids: CASSSEGTVRTEAFF.